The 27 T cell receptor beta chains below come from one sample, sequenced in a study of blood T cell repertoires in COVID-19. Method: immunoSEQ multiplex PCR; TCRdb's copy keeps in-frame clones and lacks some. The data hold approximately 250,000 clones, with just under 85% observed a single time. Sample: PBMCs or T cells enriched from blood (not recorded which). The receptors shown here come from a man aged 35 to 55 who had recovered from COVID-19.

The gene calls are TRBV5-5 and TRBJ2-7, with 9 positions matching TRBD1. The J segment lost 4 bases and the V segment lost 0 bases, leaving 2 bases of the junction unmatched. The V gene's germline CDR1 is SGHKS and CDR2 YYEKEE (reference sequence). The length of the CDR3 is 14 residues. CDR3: CASSLGDREYEQYF. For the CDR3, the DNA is TGTGCCAGCAGCTTGGGGGACAGGGAGTACGAGCAGTACTTC.

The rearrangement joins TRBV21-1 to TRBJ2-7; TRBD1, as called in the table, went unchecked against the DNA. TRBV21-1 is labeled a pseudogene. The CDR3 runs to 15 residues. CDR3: CASNARQKSNYEQYF. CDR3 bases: TGTGCCAGCAACGCACGACAGAAATCTAACTACGAGCAGTACTTC.

This CDR3 reads CASSSPGLEDYEQYF. In nucleotides, the CDR3 is TGTGCCAGCAGTTCCCCTGGACTGGAAGATTACGAGCAGTACTTC. V is TRBV28 and J is TRBJ2-7, with a possible D match to TRBD2 (5 bases). Germline V gene lookup returns CDR1 MDHEN and CDR2 SYDVKM. The CDR3 consists of 15 residues. Trimming removed 4 bases from V and 4 bases from J, with 17 bases in between.

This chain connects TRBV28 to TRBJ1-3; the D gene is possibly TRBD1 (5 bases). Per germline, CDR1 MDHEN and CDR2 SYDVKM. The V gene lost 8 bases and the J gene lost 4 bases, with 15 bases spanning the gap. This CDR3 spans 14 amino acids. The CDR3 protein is CASLGAPRGNTIYF. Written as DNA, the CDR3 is TGTGCCAGCTTAGGGGCCCCGAGGGGAAACACCATATATTTT.

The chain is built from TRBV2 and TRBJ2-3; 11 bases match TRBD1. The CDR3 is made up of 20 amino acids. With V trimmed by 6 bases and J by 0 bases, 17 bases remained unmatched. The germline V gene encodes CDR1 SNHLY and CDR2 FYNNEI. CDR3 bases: TGTGCCAGCAGGCCCGGGACAGGGGGAGGGTCTTCGTCTAGCACAGATACGCAGTATTTT. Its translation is CASRPGTGGGSSSSTDTQYF.

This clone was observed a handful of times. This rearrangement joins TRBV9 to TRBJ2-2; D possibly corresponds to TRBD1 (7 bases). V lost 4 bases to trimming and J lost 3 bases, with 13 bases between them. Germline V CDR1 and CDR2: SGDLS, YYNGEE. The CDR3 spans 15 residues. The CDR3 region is CASSFRGADTGELFF. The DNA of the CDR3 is TGTGCCAGCAGCTTCAGGGGGGCGGACACCGGGGAGCTGTTTTTT.

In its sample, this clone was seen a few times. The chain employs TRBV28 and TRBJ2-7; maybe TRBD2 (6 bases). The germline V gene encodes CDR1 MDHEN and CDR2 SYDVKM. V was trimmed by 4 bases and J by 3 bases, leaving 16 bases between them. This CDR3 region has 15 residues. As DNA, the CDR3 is TGTGCCAGCAGTTCCTCCGGGACTTTACTCTACGAGCAGTACTTC. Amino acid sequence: CASSSSGTLLYEQYF.

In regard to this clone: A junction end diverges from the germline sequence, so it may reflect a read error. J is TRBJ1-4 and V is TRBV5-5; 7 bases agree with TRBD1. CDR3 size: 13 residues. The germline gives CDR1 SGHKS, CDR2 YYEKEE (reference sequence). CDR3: CASDGDSNEKLFF. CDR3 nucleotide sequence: TGTGCCAGCGATGGGGACAGTAATGAAAAGCTGTTTTTT.

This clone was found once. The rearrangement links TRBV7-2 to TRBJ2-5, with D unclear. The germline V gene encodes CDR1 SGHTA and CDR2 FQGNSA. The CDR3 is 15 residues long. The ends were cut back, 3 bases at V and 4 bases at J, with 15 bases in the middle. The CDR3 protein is CASSFSASAPETQYF. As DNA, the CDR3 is TGTGCCAGCAGCTTCTCCGCCAGCGCCCCAGAGACCCAGTACTTC.

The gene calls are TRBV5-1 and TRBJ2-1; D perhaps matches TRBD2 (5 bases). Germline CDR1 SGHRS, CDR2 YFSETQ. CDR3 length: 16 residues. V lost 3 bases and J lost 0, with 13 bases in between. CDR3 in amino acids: CASSSEGLDSYNEQFF. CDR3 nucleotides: TGCGCCAGCAGCTCTGAGGGTTTGGACTCCTACAATGAGCAGTTCTTC.

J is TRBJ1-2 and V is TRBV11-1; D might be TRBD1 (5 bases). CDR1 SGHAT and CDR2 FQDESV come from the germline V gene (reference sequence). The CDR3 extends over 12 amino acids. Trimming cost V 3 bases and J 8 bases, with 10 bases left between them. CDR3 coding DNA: TGTGCCAGCAGCTTGTCGGGGGACGGCTACACCTTC. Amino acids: CASSLSGDGYTF.

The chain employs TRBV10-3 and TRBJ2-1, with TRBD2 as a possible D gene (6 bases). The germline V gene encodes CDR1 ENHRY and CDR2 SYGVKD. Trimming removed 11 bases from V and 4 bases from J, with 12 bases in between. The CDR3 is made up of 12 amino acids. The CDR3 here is CAAGTGYNEQFF. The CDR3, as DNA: TGTGCCGCCGGGACTGGATACAATGAGCAGTTCTTC.

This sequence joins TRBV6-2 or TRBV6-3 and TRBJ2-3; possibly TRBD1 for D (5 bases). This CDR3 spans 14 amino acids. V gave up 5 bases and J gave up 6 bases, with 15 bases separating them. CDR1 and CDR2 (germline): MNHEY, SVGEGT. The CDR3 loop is CASSNRFVMDTQYF. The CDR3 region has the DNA TGTGCCAGCAGTAACAGGTTCGTCATGGATACGCAGTATTTT.

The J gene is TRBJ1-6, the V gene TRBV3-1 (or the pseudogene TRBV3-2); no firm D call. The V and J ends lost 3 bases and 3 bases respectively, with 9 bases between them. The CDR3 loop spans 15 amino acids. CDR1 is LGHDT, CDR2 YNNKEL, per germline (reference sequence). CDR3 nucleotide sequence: TGTGCCAGCAGCCAGAGAGGAGGCTATAATTCACCCCTCCACTTT. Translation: CASSQRGGYNSPLHF.

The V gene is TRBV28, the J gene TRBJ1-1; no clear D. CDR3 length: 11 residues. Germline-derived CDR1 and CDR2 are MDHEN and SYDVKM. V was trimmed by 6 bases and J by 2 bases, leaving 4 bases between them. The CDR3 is CASRTNTEAFF. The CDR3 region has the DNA TGTGCCAGCAGGACAAACACTGAAGCTTTCTTT.

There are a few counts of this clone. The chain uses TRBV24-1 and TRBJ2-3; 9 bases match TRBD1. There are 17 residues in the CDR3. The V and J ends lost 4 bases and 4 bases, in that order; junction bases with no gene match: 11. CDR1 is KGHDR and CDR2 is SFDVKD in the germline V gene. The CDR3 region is CATSETAGTGLADTQYF. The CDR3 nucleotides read TGTGCCACCAGTGAGACTGCCGGGACAGGGCTGGCAGATACGCAGTATTTT.

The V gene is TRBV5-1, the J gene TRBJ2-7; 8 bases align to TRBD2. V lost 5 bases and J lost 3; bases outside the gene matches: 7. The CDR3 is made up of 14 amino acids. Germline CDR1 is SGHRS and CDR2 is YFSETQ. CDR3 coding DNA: TGCGCCAGCAGTGGGGCGGGGGGATTCTACGAGCAGTACTTC. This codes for CASSGAGGFYEQYF.

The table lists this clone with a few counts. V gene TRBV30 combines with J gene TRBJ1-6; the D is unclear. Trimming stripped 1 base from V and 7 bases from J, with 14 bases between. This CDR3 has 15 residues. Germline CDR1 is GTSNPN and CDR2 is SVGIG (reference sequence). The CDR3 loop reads CAWSDNPGLNSPLHF. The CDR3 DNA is TGTGCCTGGAGTGATAACCCAGGATTGAATTCACCCCTCCACTTT.

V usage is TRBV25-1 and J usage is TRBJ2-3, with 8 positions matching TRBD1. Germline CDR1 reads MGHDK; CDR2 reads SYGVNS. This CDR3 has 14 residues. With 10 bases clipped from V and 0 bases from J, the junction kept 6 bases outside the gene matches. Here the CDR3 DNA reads TGTGCCACCTCAACAGGGGGTAGCACAGATACGCAGTATTTT. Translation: CATSTGGSTDTQYF.

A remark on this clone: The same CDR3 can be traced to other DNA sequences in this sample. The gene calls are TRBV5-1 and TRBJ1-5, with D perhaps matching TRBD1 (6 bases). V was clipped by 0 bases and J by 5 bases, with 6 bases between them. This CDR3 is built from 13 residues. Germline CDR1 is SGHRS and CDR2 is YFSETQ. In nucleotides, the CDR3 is TGCGCCAGCAGCTTGGACAGGGATCAGCCCCAGCATTTT. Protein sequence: CASSLDRDQPQHF.

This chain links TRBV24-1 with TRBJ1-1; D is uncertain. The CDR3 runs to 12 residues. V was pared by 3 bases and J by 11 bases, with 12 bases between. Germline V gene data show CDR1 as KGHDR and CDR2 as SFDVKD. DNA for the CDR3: TGTGCCACCAGTGATCCCCGTGGGAGGGCTTTCTTT. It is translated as CATSDPRGRAFF.

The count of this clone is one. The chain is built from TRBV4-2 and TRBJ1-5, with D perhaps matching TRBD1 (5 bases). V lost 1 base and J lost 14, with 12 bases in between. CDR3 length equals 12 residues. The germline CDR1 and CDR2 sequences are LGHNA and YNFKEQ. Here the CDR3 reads CASSQGLGAKHF. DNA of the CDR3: TGTGCCAGCAGCCAAGGGTTAGGGGCCAAGCATTTT.

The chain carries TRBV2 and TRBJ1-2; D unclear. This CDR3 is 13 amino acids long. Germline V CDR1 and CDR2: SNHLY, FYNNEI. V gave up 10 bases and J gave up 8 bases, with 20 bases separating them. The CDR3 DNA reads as TGTGCCACCGAACCGGTGCGGACGGGAGGCTACACCTTC. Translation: CATEPVRTGGYTF.

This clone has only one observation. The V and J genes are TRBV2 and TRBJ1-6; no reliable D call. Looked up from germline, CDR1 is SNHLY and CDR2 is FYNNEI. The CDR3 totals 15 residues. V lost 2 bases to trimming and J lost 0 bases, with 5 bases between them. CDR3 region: CASSETPSYNSPLHF. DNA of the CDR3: TGTGCCAGCAGTGAAACACCCTCCTATAATTCACCCCTCCACTTT.

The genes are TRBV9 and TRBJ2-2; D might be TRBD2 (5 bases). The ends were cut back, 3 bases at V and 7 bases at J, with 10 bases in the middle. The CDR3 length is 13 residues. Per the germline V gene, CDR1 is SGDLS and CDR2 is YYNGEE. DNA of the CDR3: TGTGCCAGCAGCGGGGCAGACTACGGGGAGCTGTTTTTT. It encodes CASSGADYGELFF.

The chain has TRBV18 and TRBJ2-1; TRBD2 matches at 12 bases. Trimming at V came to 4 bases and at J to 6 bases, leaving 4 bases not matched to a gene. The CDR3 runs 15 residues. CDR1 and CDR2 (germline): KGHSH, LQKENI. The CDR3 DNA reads TGTGCCAGCTCACAGTCTAGCGGGGGGGCCAATGAGCAGTTCTTC. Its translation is CASSQSSGGANEQFF.

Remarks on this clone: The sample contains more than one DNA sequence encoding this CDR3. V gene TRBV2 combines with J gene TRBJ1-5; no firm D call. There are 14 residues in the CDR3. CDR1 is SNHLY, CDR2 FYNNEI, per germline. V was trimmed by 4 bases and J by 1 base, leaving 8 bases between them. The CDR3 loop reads CASSGGLSNQPQHF. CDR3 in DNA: TGTGCCAGCAGTGGAGGATTAAGCAATCAGCCCCAGCATTTT. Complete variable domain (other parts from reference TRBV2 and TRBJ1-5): EPEVTQTPSHQVTQMGQEVILRCVPISNHLYFYWYRQILGQKVEFLVSFYNNEISEKSEIFDDQFSVERPDGSNFTLKIRSTKLEDSAMYFCASSGGLSNQPQHFGDGTRLSIL.